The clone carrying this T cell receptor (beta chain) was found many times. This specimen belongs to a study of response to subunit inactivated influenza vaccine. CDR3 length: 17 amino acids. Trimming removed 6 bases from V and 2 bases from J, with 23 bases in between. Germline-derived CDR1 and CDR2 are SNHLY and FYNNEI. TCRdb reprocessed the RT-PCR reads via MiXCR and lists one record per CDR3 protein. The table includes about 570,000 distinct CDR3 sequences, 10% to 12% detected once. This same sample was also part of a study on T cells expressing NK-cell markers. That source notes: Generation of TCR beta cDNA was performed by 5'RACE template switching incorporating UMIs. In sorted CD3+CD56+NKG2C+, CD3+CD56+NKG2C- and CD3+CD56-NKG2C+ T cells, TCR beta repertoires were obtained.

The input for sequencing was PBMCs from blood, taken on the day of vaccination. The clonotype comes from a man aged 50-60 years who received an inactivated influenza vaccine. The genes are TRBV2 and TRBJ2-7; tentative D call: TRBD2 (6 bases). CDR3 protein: CASRMGLLWEATYEQYF. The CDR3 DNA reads TGTGCCAGCAGAATGGGACTCCTGTGGGAGGCGACCTACGAGCAGTACTTC. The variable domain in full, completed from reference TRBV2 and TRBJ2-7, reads EPEVTQTPSHQVTQMGQEVILRCVPISNHLYFYWYRQILGQKVEFLVSFYNNEISEKSEIFDDQFSVERPDGSNFTLKIRSTKLEDSAMYFCASRMGLLWEATYEQYFGPGTRLTVT.